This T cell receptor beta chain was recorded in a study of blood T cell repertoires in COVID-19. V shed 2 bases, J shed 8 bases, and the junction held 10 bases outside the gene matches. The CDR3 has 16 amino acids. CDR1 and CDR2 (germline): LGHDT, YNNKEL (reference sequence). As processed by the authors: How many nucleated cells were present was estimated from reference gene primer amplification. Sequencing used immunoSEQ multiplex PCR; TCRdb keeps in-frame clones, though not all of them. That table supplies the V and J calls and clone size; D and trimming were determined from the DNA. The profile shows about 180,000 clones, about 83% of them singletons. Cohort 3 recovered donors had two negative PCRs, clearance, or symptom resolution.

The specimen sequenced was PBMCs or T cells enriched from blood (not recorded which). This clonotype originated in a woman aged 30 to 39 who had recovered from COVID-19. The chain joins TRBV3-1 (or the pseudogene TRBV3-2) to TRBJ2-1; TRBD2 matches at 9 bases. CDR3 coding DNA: TGTGCCAGCAGCCAAATCGGTAGCGGGAGTATGGATGAGCAGTTCTTC. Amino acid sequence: CASSQIGSGSMDEQFF.